Reported below is one TCR beta chain. The antigen remains unidentified. Researchers ran the PCR with 60 Vbeta and 13 Jbeta primers. This table comes from immunoSEQ multiplex PCR, and its TCRdb copy is limited to in-frame clones, with some not included. The sample holds roughly 150,000 clones, over 75% seen once. The data stem from a study of cytomegalovirus exposure and HLA in healthy donors. Broader study findings: Follow-up analysis later connected one missense variant in DCLRE1C with trimming of TCR beta V- and J-genes.

What was sequenced was PBMCs. This receptor was identified in a man aged 25 to 40 in good health and CMV-seropositive.

CDR3 sequence (DNA): TGTGCCAGTAGTCCCGGGGGGAGCCCAGATACGCAGTATTTT. Amino acid sequence: CASSPGGSPDTQYF. The rearrangement links TRBV19 to TRBJ2-3; 7 bases match TRBD2. The CDR3 is 14 residues long. V was clipped by 5 bases and J by 4 bases; unmatched bases: 6. Germline lookup yields CDR1 LNHDA and CDR2 SQIVND (reference sequence).